This T cell receptor (beta chain) was captured by sequencing in a study of T cells in Graves' hyperthyroidism and ophthalmopathy. Study results and caveats: Ophthalmopathy could be told apart from stable hyperthyroidism with a 13 V-J model. Most clonotypes expanded in the thyroid (above 0.001) were also present in blood. The model forecast ophthalmopathy, anticipating it by a median approximately 7 months before onset.

TCR beta CDR3 regions were amplified from RNA. First-round RT-PCR targeting the TCR CDR3 was performed with the HTBI primer set. Using its own MiXCR run on the multiplex PCR reads, TCRdb lists one record per CDR3 protein. Of 550,000 to 700,000 distinct CDR3 sequences listed, 40% to 55% are singletons. Turning to this clonotype: Its specificity is unknown.

V was cut by 2 bases and J by 4 bases, with 12 bases left in between. The V gene's germline CDR1 is SGDLS and CDR2 YYNGEE. This CDR3 region has 14 residues. The rearrangement uses TRBV9 and TRBJ1-2; the D is unclear. The specimen was peripheral blood or thyroid tissue (not recorded which). This clonotype originated in an adult woman with Graves' disease, either hyperthyroidism or ophthalmopathy (not recorded which). Here the CDR3 DNA reads TGTGCCAGCAGCGTTGTAGGGATGGGCTATGGCTACACCTTC. The encoded protein is CASSVVGMGYGYTF. The whole variable domain, remainder taken from reference TRBV9 and TRBJ1-2, is DSGVTQTPKHLITATGQRVTLRCSPRSGDLSVYWYQQSLDQGLQFLIQYYNGEERAKGNILERFSAQQFPDLHSELNLSSLELGDSALYFCASSVVGMGYGYTFGSGTRLTVV.